Given below is one T cell receptor beta chain in context. It has no known antigen specificity. Per-nucleotide qualities are absent, and no much larger clonotype sits a single base away. The cohort comprised 670 or so healthy bone marrow donors. At the time of sampling, every cohort member was nominally healthy, though immune exposures that went unrecorded were likely present. The donor was CMV seronegative and was included in the group of 352 seronegative cohort members. Every donor gave a peripheral blood sample, and the peripheral blood mononuclear cells from that sample were used for TCR beta sequencing. Genomic DNA extraction from the blood cell samples was performed with the Qiagen DNeasy Blood Extraction Kit. The library was generated by the immunoSEQ multiplex PCR assay. A mixture of 60 forward primers for TCR Vbeta segments and 13 reverse primers for TCR Jbeta segments was used in the multiplex PCR. The CDR3 region of rearranged TCR beta genes was amplified from genomic DNA by a multiplex PCR assay. Amplified TCR beta libraries were sequenced as 87-base-pair reads on the Illumina HiSeq System. The original methods were these. A later analysis tallied 75 million to 95 million unique TCR beta chains across the 666 repertoires, and about 10 million of those chains were shared by two or more donors. Raw reads were error-corrected and collapsed into unique sequences with a nearest-neighbor algorithm that merged closely related sequences to remove PCR and sequencing errors. To assign V, D and J gene segments, CDR3 sequences were aligned to IMGT reference sequences. Each retained sequence needed at least a six-nucleotide match to both a V gene segment and a J gene segment. A rearrangement counted as productive if the CDR3 had no stop codons and remained in frame with V and J, and every other rearrangement counted as non-productive. CDR3 was defined according to IMGT convention as the region running from the second conserved V-encoded cysteine to the conserved J-encoded phenylalanine. The earlier analysis of about 610 of the donors excluded sequences that lacked an unambiguous match to a single V gene segment. In an earlier analysis of 587 of the donors, V segments were called functional above 56.7% productive rearrangements and were called segregating when the between-donor standard deviation exceeded 5%. A statistical classification framework was built to diagnose cytomegalovirus status from the catalog of TCR beta chain sequences. In a later analysis, V and J genes were assigned by comparing TCR nucleotide sequences against IMGT/GENE-DB human TR gene sequences. In a later analysis, CDR3 sequences and most-parsimonious VDJ recombination scenarios were assigned using the TCRdist pipeline. In a later analysis, each TCR beta chain was defined by its CDR3 amino acid sequence together with its V-gene family, and reads without a unique V-gene family were excluded. To address suspected cross-contamination and a sequencing artifact, a later analysis removed 550 to 750 highly shared, low-generation-probability nucleotide sequences. In a later analysis, a clonal expansion index was calculated for each public chain from normalized within-repertoire ranks of inferred template counts. Generation probabilities in a later analysis came from a VDJ recombination model fitted to out-of-frame rearrangements, and those results were checked against IGoR. In a later analysis, TCR-TCR, TCR-HLA and TCR-CMV co-occurrence was scored with hypergeometric tests, and a repertoire-size bias correction was applied to TCR pairs. False discovery rates were estimated in a later analysis by permuting HLA or CMV assignments 20 times. In a later analysis, co-occurring TCRs were grouped with DBSCAN, and TCRdist sequence similarity was added when clustering was performed within HLA-allele-positive subsets. Repertoires with fewer than 30,000 or more than 120,000 public chains, plus five repertoires with anomalous nucleotide sharing, were excluded from co-occurrence clustering. The clones in this table, taken by TCRdb from immuneACCESS, are in-frame only. Not every clone is retained; where verified, under half of the shortfall comes from an unresolved V gene, and the cause of the rest is unknown. V and J calls and clone size are those listed in that table; D and trimming were worked out from the DNA. The sample table lists some 110,000 clones, more than 80% of them with a count of one. The top ten hold roughly 6.1% of the sample.

The record originates from a study of cytomegalovirus exposure and HLA in healthy donors (dated by TCRdb to 2016 to 2017). Concerning the study at large: An earlier analysis of approximately 600 of the donors reported 250 to 350 Gb of sequence data and roughly 100 million unique TCR beta sequences from 150 million to 200 million T cells. About 300 gigabases of sequencing data and 78 million or so unique TCR sequences were included in an early release covering roughly 600 HLA-typed donors. An earlier analysis of some 600 of the donors applied high-throughput TCR beta sequencing to assess whether each TCR beta V gene segment acted as functional or pseudogenic. The genetic ancestry cluster associated with self-reported Caucasian donors included 81% of the 300 to 450 genotyped donors. Typing coverage varied by locus: about 629-630 donors for A, B, C, DRB1 and DQB1; around 560 for DQA1; about 590 for DPA1; approximately 450 for DPB1. High-throughput TCR immunosequencing, statistical association of individual TCRs with disease status, and machine learning were combined to predict cytomegalovirus infection status. A later genetic analysis took genome-wide SNP genotypes for 398 of the 666 donors and used that subset as a discovery cohort. Because of strong linkage in the cohort, roughly five DR-DQ haplotypes were treated as single units for association and clustering. Class I and class II HLA loci were covered by the typing at four-digit resolution. The study profiled the T cell repertoires of 666 subjects by immunosequencing and related them to cytomegalovirus serostatus. Rather than drawing on any new phenotypic data, the later analysis identified candidate immune exposures from TCR beta sequences and the way those sequences occurred across donors. All discovery cohort repertoires had been generated using a single sequencing platform. The aim of the study was to test whether cataloging public T cell receptors could identify signatures of past pathogen exposure. Besides the first cohort of around 670 subjects, a separate validation cohort made up of 120 or so different subjects was used. A later analysis re-analyzed previously published TCR beta repertoires from several hundred donors and added high-resolution HLA genotyping to study TCR occurrence patterns. Alongside the repertoire data, information on donor age, sex, ethnicity and CMV serostatus was compiled. On average, around 240,000 unique TCR beta nucleotide sequences were sequenced per donor among 398 genotyped donors of the cohort, with around 19% of those sequences being non-productive. Results and caveats for the whole study, not just this receptor: A cluster of highly shared sequence variants was judged likely to be a technical artifact of the sequencing pipeline. Broadly in line with IMGT annotations, most TCR beta V segments showed up in productive rearrangements about 87% or about 30% of the time in an earlier analysis of some 590 of the donors. Assigning TCR associations to individual alleles was difficult when HLA alleles, especially DR and DQ, strongly co-occurred. In a later analysis, several top co-occurrence clusters were reported to appear linked to parvovirus B19, influenza, CMV and Epstein-Barr virus. Because some donors lacked HLA typing at each locus, the association tests relied only on the typed subset. In a later analysis, the rate of TCR association differed among HLA loci, with DRB1 alleles having the most associated TCRs and HLA-C alleles having the fewest. In vitro tests confirmed that three of the cytomegalovirus-associated TCR beta chains recognize cytomegalovirus antigens. This cohort had only TCR beta chains sequenced, and the lack of alpha or paired-chain data limited which features could be detected. Correlated functional status among segregating V segments might be attributable to linkage disequilibrium, but an unknown experimental factor could not be ruled out. At a false discovery rate of 0.05, a later analysis linked under 20,000 TCR beta sequences to specific HLA alleles. CMV serostatus was the only immune exposure information available for the cohort. The classifier was reported to diagnose cytomegalovirus status with high specificity and sensitivity in both the original cohort and the validation cohort. Across donors, most TCR sequences were observed very rarely, whereas some public TCRs were present in many individuals. A further reported finding was that TCR beta sequences accurately predicted the HLA-A and HLA-B alleles for most subjects in the first cohort. Presence/absence analyses assumed roughly uniform sequencing depth across donors, an assumption that may not hold. According to the authors, the approach could potentially be generalized to other disease states and immunological phenotypes. Some IMGT-functional V segments, including TRBV6-2 and TRBV6-3, could not be distinguished by the 87-base-pair reads and were therefore excluded. In a later analysis, HLA-associated TCR beta chains showed more clonal expansion and lower generation probabilities than non-associated chains that were equally common. According to a later analysis, most CMV-associated TCR beta chains appeared to be HLA-restricted, and the HLA associations seemed to be driven largely by CMV exposure. A later genetic analysis reported fewer N-insertions in productive TCRs among donors in an Asian-associated ancestry cluster than the roughly 700-donor mean. A total of roughly 160 TCR beta chains were listed by the study as associated with cytomegalovirus. Because counts were too low, more than 15 rarely observed V segments, including chromosome 9 orphons, were excluded from the earlier analysis of about 500 of the donors. A later genetic analysis associated a missense DCLRE1C variant with V-gene and J-gene trimming of TCR beta chains, and an independent cohort replicated the association.

At the junction V is shortened by 3 bases and J by 2 bases, with 14 bases in between. The cysteine opens and the phenylalanine closes a CDR3 of 15 amino acids. Only the CDR3 part of the read is kept: 45 bases, read in frame from the first base. The CDR1 and CDR2 encoded by the germline V gene (reference sequence) are MNHEY and SMNVEV. The material sequenced was PBMCs. The V gene is TRBV27 and the J gene is TRBJ2-7, and TRBD1 may be the D gene, going by 6 matching bases. The receptor was isolated from a man aged 18 to 35 in good health and CMV-seronegative. The CDR3 region: CASSFLQGNPYEQYF. In nucleotides, the sequence is TGTGCCAGCAGTTTTCTACAGGGCAACCCCTACGAGCAGTACTTC.